A selection of T cell receptor beta chains follows, all from one sample in a study of OX40 agonist ivuxolimab in advanced cancers. Clones were sequenced by immunoSEQ multiplex PCR, and TCRdb holds only the in-frame ones, with some missing. Found here are approximately 61,000 clones, over 70% of them singletons; the top ten hold approximately 1.2%. The source material was CD4+ or CD8+ T cells sorted from blood, sampled in a trial of the OX40 agonist ivuxolimab. The receptors were gathered from an adult with an advanced solid tumor such as melanoma, head and neck, liver or kidney cancer. Both conserved end residues are part of each CDR3. A D gene is named only where the DNA matches it firmly. Size tells how often a clone was seen (once, few, many) or the class of an expanded clone, and some rows leave it out.

J gene | clone size | D gene | V gene | CDR3 protein | CDR3 DNA
TRBJ1-5 | NA | NA | TRBV2 | CASIGGRNQPQHF | TGTGCCAGCATAGGTGGCAGGAATCAGCCCCAGCATTTT
TRBJ1-1 | NA | NA | TRBV30 | CAWSFGGLNTEAFF | TGTGCCTGGAGTTTTGGGGGCTTGAACACTGAAGCTTTCTTT
TRBJ1-2 | NA | NA | TRBV4-2 | CASSQGSGRTNYGYTF | TGTGCCAGCAGCCAAGGGTCTGGCAGAACAAACTATGGCTACACCTTC
TRBJ2-5 | NA | NA | TRBV7-6 | CASSLNDYPETQYF | TGTGCCAGCAGCTTAAATGACTACCCTGAGACCCAGTACTTC
TRBJ1-6 | NA | NA | TRBV4-2 | CASSQDLRGGSPLHF | TGTGCCAGCAGCCAAGATTTGAGAGGTGGTTCACCCCTCCACTTT
TRBJ2-5 | NA | TRBD2 | TRBV5-1 | CASSQLGEGFETQYF | TGCGCCAGCAGCCAACTAGGGGAGGGGTTTGAGACCCAGTACTTC
TRBJ1-2 | few | NA | TRBV30 | CAWRFGGSNYGYTF | TGTGCCTGGAGGTTTGGGGGCTCTAACTATGGCTACACCTTC
TRBJ2-7 | NA | NA | TRBV9 | CASSVGTGLIYEQYF | TGTGCCAGCAGCGTAGGAACGGGACTGATCTACGAGCAGTACTTC
TRBJ1-2 | NA | NA | TRBV5-1 | CASSPGQPTNYGYTF | TGCGCCAGCAGCCCAGGACAGCCCACTAACTATGGCTACACCTTC
TRBJ1-2 | NA | TRBD1 | TRBV18 | CASSPSSGTGPIYGYTF | TGTGCCAGCTCACCTTCCTCCGGGACAGGGCCGATCTATGGCTACACCTTC
TRBJ1-4 | NA | NA | TRBV7-2 | CASSSWGDEKLFF | TGTGCCAGCAGCTCATGGGGGGATGAAAAACTGTTTTTT
TRBJ1-1 | NA | NA | TRBV5-1 | CASSLGRRVMNTEAFF | TGCGCCAGCAGCTTGGGGCGGAGGGTCATGAACACTGAAGCTTTCTTT
TRBJ1-2 | NA | TRBD1 | TRBV5-1 | CASSQGQGDNYGYTF | TGCGCCAGCAGCCAAGGACAGGGAGACAACTATGGCTACACCTTC
TRBJ1-6 | NA | NA | TRBV5-6 | CASSLGMERGGHSPLHF | TGTGCCAGCAGCTTGGGTATGGAGAGGGGAGGCCATTCACCCCTCCACTTT
TRBJ1-2 | NA | TRBD1 | TRBV11-2 | CASSLDSRTGRNYGYTF | TGTGCCAGCAGCTTAGATTCCCGGACAGGACGTAACTATGGCTACACCTTC